This T cell receptor beta chain was identified in a study of blood T cell repertoires in COVID-19. The table came from immunoSEQ multiplex PCR; TCRdb's copy has only in-frame clones and leaves some out. In the table there are around 170,000 clones, 60% to 80% of which are singletons. The sample taken for sequencing was PBMCs or T cells enriched from blood (not recorded which). The sequence was obtained from a man aged 55 to 70 who had been exposed to COVID-19.

The CDR3 protein is CASSLTPLQGTQYF. CDR3 in DNA: TGTGCCAGCAGTTTAACCCCCCTACAGGGGACCCAGTACTTC. This rearrangement joins TRBV28 to TRBJ2-5; TRBD1 is a possible D gene (6 bases). Germline V CDR1 and CDR2: MDHEN, SYDVKM. Trimming left V 2 bases short and J 7 bases short, with 14 bases between. The CDR3 is 14 residues long.